One and the same sample provided the 14 T cell receptor beta chains below, sequenced in a study of Ad26.COV2.S vaccination and SARS-CoV-2 variants. Libraries were prepared by immunoSEQ multiplex PCR; TCRdb keeps only in-frame clonotypes and omits some of them. This table has 300,000 to 500,000 clones, 75% to 90% appearing once. The treatment here: around 19 received Ad26.COV2.S at low or high dose, single or two shots; 5 received placebo; per-sample allocation not given. Specimen acquisition occurred on day 63 following the initial vaccine or placebo injection. The source was peripheral blood, collected in a trial of Ad26.COV2.S vaccine versus placebo. All receptors come from a person aged 18-65 years who received the Ad26.COV2.S COVID-19 vaccine or a placebo.

This clone was detected only a few times. The chain recombines TRBV27 with TRBJ2-5; no reliable D call. The CDR3 sequence is 13 residues long. The V end was cut by 6 bases, the J end by 1 base, with 9 bases between. Germline V gene data show CDR1 as MNHEY and CDR2 as SMNVEV (reference sequence). CDR3 protein: CASSPAVQETQYF. The CDR3 nucleotides read TGTGCCAGCAGCCCGGCGGTCCAAGAGACCCAGTACTTC.

J is TRBJ2-7 and V is TRBV10-3; unclear D gene. Trimming left V 6 bases short and J 6 bases short, with 15 bases between. Per germline, CDR1 ENHRY and CDR2 SYGVKD. CDR3 length equals 13 residues. The DNA of the CDR3 is TGTGCCATCAGCGAAAGCCGTTCGAGCGAGCAGTACTTC. Translation gives CAISESRSSEQYF.

The chain combines TRBV6-1 with TRBJ1-1; unclear D gene. CDR3 length equals 13 residues. CDR1 and CDR2 (germline): MNHNS, SASEGT. The V gene lost 1 base and the J gene lost 1 base, with 4 bases spanning the gap. CDR3 sequence reads: CASSEVPNTEAFF. In DNA form, the CDR3 reads TGTGCCAGCAGTGAAGTTCCGAACACTGAAGCTTTCTTT.

The rearrangement links TRBV4-1 to TRBJ1-6; weak D call: TRBD1 (5 bases). Trimming cost V 2 bases and J 0 bases, with 11 bases left between them. Germline V gene sequence: CDR1 MGHRA, CDR2 YSYEKL. This CDR3 is 17 amino acids long. The CDR3 bases are TGCGCCAGCAGCCAACCCCATCAGGGCTCCTATAATTCACCCCTCCACTTT. This gives the protein CASSQPHQGSYNSPLHF.

For the CDR3, the DNA is TGTGCCAGCAGCGGACTAGTAGGGAACACCGGGGAGCTGTTTTTT. Translation: CASSGLVGNTGELFF. The chain uses TRBV9 and TRBJ2-2; D might be TRBD2 (6 bases). CDR1 is SGDLS and CDR2 is YYNGEE in the germline V gene. CDR3 length equals 15 residues. The V end was cut by 3 bases, the J end by 1 base, with 10 bases between. Full variable domain (rest looked up from reference TRBV9 and TRBJ2-2): DSGVTQTPKHLITATGQRVTLRCSPRSGDLSVYWYQQSLDQGLQFLIQYYNGEERAKGNILERFSAQQFPDLHSELNLSSLELGDSALYFCASSGLVGNTGELFFGEGSRLTVL.

The chain recombines TRBV19 with TRBJ2-7; D could derive from TRBD1 or TRBD2 (5 bases each). The CDR3 totals 17 residues. Trimming stripped 1 base from V and 3 bases from J, with 19 bases between. Germline assignment: CDR1 LNHDA and CDR2 SQIVND (reference sequence). The CDR3 loop is CASSIAPTPGRFYEQYF. CDR3 bases: TGTGCCAGTAGTATAGCGCCCACCCCGGGACGGTTCTACGAGCAGTACTTC.

This clone was counted between two and nine times. Other DNA sequences in the sample encode the same CDR3. The CDR3, as DNA: TGTGCCAGCAGTTACTCACTAGCGGGGTCCTACGAGCAGTACTTC. This encodes CASSYSLAGSYEQYF. V and J are TRBV6-2 or TRBV6-3 and TRBJ2-7; 10 bases agree with TRBD2. Germline CDR1 reads MNHEY; CDR2 reads SVGEGT. V shed 0 bases, J shed 1 base, and the junction held 0 bases outside the gene matches. This CDR3 comprises 15 residues.

The sample holds one count of this clone. This chain uses TRBV5-1 with TRBJ1-2, with 11 bases identical to TRBD1. This CDR3 comprises 15 residues. Germline V gene data show CDR1 as SGHRS and CDR2 as YFSETQ. With 4 bases clipped from V and 4 bases from J, the junction kept 6 bases outside the gene matches. The DNA of the CDR3 is TGCGCCAGCAGCCCAGGACAGGGGGCAGTCTATGGCTACACCTTC. Translating gives CASSPGQGAVYGYTF.

The chain is built from TRBV3-1 (or the pseudogene TRBV3-2) and TRBJ2-2, with D perhaps matching TRBD2 (5 bases). V dropped 0 bases and J dropped 5 bases, with 19 bases sitting between them. This CDR3 contains 18 residues. Germline CDR1 LGHDT, CDR2 YNNKEL (reference sequence). The CDR3 DNA follows: TGTGCCAGCAGCCAAGACGTTGCGGGCCTGGATTGGACCGGGGAGCTGTTTTTT. The encoded protein is CASSQDVAGLDWTGELFF.

The chain recombines TRBV5-6 with TRBJ2-1, with D possibly TRBD1 on 7 matching bases. CDR3 length equals 13 residues. CDR1 is SGHDT and CDR2 is YYEEEE in the germline V gene. V dropped 5 bases and J dropped 8 bases, with 14 bases sitting between them. CDR3 amino acids: CASSFDREDEQFF. The CDR3 nucleotides are TGTGCCAGCAGTTTCGACAGGGAGGATGAGCAGTTCTTC.

The rearrangement joins TRBV6-5 to TRBJ1-5; D is undetermined. The CDR3 runs to 16 residues. V shed 4 bases and J shed 4 bases, with 17 bases lying between them. Germline CDR1 MNHEY, CDR2 SVGAGI. CDR3 region: CASSSRAPRGNQPQHF. For the CDR3, the DNA is TGTGCCAGCAGTTCTCGGGCCCCCAGAGGGAATCAGCCCCAGCATTTT.

The chain couples TRBV13 to TRBJ2-2; no clear D. Trimming took 5 bases from V and 5 from J, leaving 12 bases between them. The V gene's germline CDR1 is PRHDT and CDR2 FYEKMQ (reference sequence). The CDR3 has 14 amino acids. The CDR3 reads CASSTSWRTGELFF. The CDR3 DNA sequence: TGTGCCAGCAGCACATCCTGGAGAACCGGGGAGCTGTTTTTT.

In DNA form, the CDR3 reads TGTGCCAGCAGCCTCCAGACATCTCCGTCAAGCACAGATACGCAGTATTTT. It codes for CASSLQTSPSSTDTQYF. The rearrangement links TRBV11-3 to TRBJ2-3; D is unresolved. V lost 5 bases to trimming and J lost 0 bases, with 18 bases between them. The CDR3 spans 17 residues. CDR1 SGHNT and CDR2 YENEEA come from the germline V gene. Variable domain in full (rest from reference TRBV11-3 and TRBJ2-3): EAGVVQSPRYKIIEKKQPVAFWCNPISGHNTLYWYLQNLGQGPELLIRYENEEAVDDSQLPKDRFSAERLKGVDSTLKIQPAELGDSAVYLCASSLQTSPSSTDTQYFGPGTRLTVL.

The chain couples TRBV5-1 to TRBJ1-1; tentatively, D is TRBD1 (5 bases). The CDR3 spans 13 residues. The germline gives CDR1 SGHRS, CDR2 YFSETQ. Trimming shortened V by 5 bases and J by 6 bases, and 14 bases separated the two germline ends. The CDR3 nucleotides are TGCGCCAGCAGTTCACAGGTCCAGGCTGAAGCTTTCTTT. Translating it yields CASSSQVQAEAFF.